This T cell receptor (beta chain) was identified during a study of T cells after yellow fever vaccination. Looking at the study overall: In the case of low-cell-number fractions, SMART-Seq v4 Ultra Low Input was used for preparation. Overall study results and limits: Although most clonotypes did not, a small share appeared in both CD4 and CD8 compartments.

Synthesis of TCR cDNA relied on 5'RACE template switching, which attached a universal primer site and UMIs. One entry per CDR3 protein, called by TCRdb with MiXCR from the 5' RACE reads. The table lists about 340,000 distinct CDR3 sequences, around 12% of them singletons. V was cut by 4 bases and J by 6 bases, with 13 bases left in between. Germline V gene data show CDR1 as SGHRS and CDR2 as YFSETQ. The CDR3 loop spans 14 amino acids. This clonotype was recorded a few times. Its matching antigen is unknown. The clonotype was recovered from a man younger than 35 who received the YFV17D yellow fever vaccine. Sequenced material: CD4+ T cells sorted from PBMCs, taken 15 days after the yellow fever booster vaccination. The V gene is TRBV5-1, the J gene TRBJ2-2; D remains ambiguous. CDR3 in DNA: TGCGCCAGCAGCCCATCAACTTGGGCCGGGGAGCTGTTTTTT. As protein: CASSPSTWAGELFF.